The 18 T cell receptor beta chains reported below all come from one sample, sequenced in a study of blood T cells in healthy people across ages. It was with a sample-barcoded 5' primer and a J-beta primer mix that a second PCR of roughly 7 to 12 cycles was run. TCRdb reprocessed the 5' RACE reads via MiXCR and lists one record per CDR3 protein. The sample gives hundreds of thousands of distinct CDR3 sequences, 24% of which show up once; 8.7% is in the top ten. This sample also belongs to another study, concerning T cells of mothers and their children.

The sequenced sample consisted of blood. Receptors were obtained from a boy between 10 and 17 years old in good health.

The CDR3 DNA is TGTGCCAGCAGACCCGGGCGGGGAGGGAACTATGGCTACACCTTC. Translation gives CASRPGRGGNYGYTF. V gene TRBV7-3 combines with J gene TRBJ1-2; D is unresolved. CDR1 is SGHTA, CDR2 FQGTGA, per germline. This CDR3 spans 15 amino acids. V gave up 6 bases and J gave up 2 bases, with 16 bases separating them.

This clonotype was found a few times. The genes are TRBV5-1 and TRBJ1-5; D is perhaps TRBD1 (5 bases). This CDR3 comprises 13 residues. The germline V and J ends were trimmed by 3 bases and 6 bases, with 10 bases remaining between them. CDR1 and CDR2 from the germline V gene are SGHRS and YFSETQ. Written as DNA, the CDR3 is TGCGCCAGCAGCTGGGGGACCGGTCAGCCCCAGCATTTT. This encodes CASSWGTGQPQHF. Combining the CDR3 with reference TRBV5-1 and TRBJ1-5 gives the whole variable domain KAGVTQTPRYLIKTRGQQVTLSCSPISGHRSVSWYQQTPGQGLQFLFEYFSETQRNKGNFPGRFSGRQFSNSRSEMNVSTLELGDSALYLCASSWGTGQPQHFGDGTRLSIL.

This clonotype came up many times. The chain has TRBV20-1 and TRBJ2-7; 12 nucleotides align to TRBD2. Germline-derived CDR1 and CDR2 are DFQATT and SNEGSKA (reference sequence). V gave up 0 bases and J gave up 1 base; unmatched junction bases: 10. This CDR3 has 18 amino acids. CDR3 region: CSARDGLAGTSFSYEQYF. The CDR3 nucleotides read TGCAGTGCTAGAGATGGACTAGCGGGGACCAGCTTTTCCTACGAGCAGTACTTC.

The genes are TRBV12-5 and TRBJ2-1, with TRBD1 matching over 10 bases. Germline assignment: CDR1 LGHNT and CDR2 FRNRAP. The CDR3 extends over 15 amino acids. Trimming cost V 1 base and J 9 bases; bases outside gene matches: 6. Here the CDR3 reads CASGLGQGAQIEQFF. The CDR3, as DNA: TGTGCTAGTGGTTTGGGACAGGGGGCGCAAATTGAGCAGTTCTTC.

The CDR3 coding sequence is TGTGCCACCAGCTTACCCTACCCGACTAGCGGGAGTCCCAGCAACACCGGGGAGCTGTTTTTT. Amino acid sequence: CATSLPYPTSGSPSNTGELFF. The chain employs TRBV24-1 and TRBJ2-2, with 12 bases aligning to TRBD2. This CDR3 contains 21 residues. Per germline, CDR1 KGHDR and CDR2 SFDVKD. The J segment lost 2 bases and the V segment lost 7 bases, leaving 19 bases of the junction unmatched.

This clonotype was counted at least ten times. This sequence joins TRBV6-4 and TRBJ2-1; the D gene is possibly TRBD2 (6 bases). Trimming left V 6 bases short and J 0 bases short, with 6 bases between. The CDR3 totals 13 residues. From germline, CDR1 is MRHNA and CDR2 SNTAGT. The CDR3 DNA is TGTGCCAGCAGCGGGAGCTCCTACAATGAGCAGTTCTTC. Protein product: CASSGSSYNEQFF.

This CDR3 is CASSPGTRESETQYF. CDR3 DNA: TGTGCCAGCAGTCCCGGGACTAGGGAGTCGGAGACCCAGTACTTC. The chain uses TRBV6-2 or TRBV6-3 and TRBJ2-5; 8 positions match TRBD2. Germline-derived CDR1 and CDR2 are MNHEY and SVGEGT. V was clipped by 5 bases and J by 5 bases; unmatched bases: 10. This CDR3 is built from 15 residues.

The V and J genes are TRBV10-3 and TRBJ2-3; 10 bases match TRBD2. The CDR3 has 15 amino acids. CDR1 is ENHRY and CDR2 is SYGVKD in the germline V gene. J was trimmed by 4 bases and V by 10 bases; bases with no gene match: 11. Written as DNA, the CDR3 is TGTGCCACCTCACTCCCTAGCGGGAGTTCAGATACGCAGTATTTT. Its protein product is CATSLPSGSSDTQYF.

This clonotype was found a few times. The V gene is TRBV20-1, the J gene TRBJ2-3; D not certain. The CDR3 is made up of 14 amino acids. The V and J ends lost 2 bases and 0 bases respectively, with 9 bases between them. Germline V lookup: CDR1 DFQATT, CDR2 SNEGSKA (reference sequence). The CDR3 here is CSARYRASTDTQYF. DNA of the CDR3: TGCAGTGCTAGATATAGAGCTAGCACAGATACGCAGTATTTT.

In the case of this clonotype: The germline gene is not matched at one end of the junction; a read error may be the cause. The chain recombines TRBV5-1 with TRBJ1-1; weak D call: TRBD1 (6 bases). CDR1 SGHRS and CDR2 YFSETQ come from the germline V gene. This CDR3 is 14 amino acids long. The CDR3 spells CASIGSGANTEALF. In DNA, the CDR3 is TGCGCCAGCATTGGCTCAGGGGCTAACACTGAAGCTCTCTTT.

Only a few counts were recorded for this clonotype. A much larger clonotype is one base distant, so this may be a read error. The rearrangement uses TRBV6-4 and TRBJ2-2; D is possibly TRBD1 (5 bases). The CDR3 covers 13 residues. Germline CDR1 MRHNA, CDR2 SNTAGT. CDR3 nucleotides: TGTGCCGGCAGTGACTCAGGGACCGGGGAGCTGTTTTTT. Translating it yields CAGSDSGTGELFF.

In this sample, this clonotype turned up a few times. This chain joins TRBV4-3 and TRBJ1-2; D call uncertain. The CDR3 loop spans 15 amino acids. The ends were cut back, 6 bases at V and 2 bases at J, with 16 bases in the middle. Germline values: CDR1 LGHNA, CDR2 YSLEER. In DNA form, the CDR3 reads TGCGCCAGCAGTCTTACGGGCATGATGAACTATGGCTACACCTTC. It specifies CASSLTGMMNYGYTF.

This clonotype was observed a few times. The chain uses TRBV9 and TRBJ1-4; no firm D call. V lost 3 bases and J 0 bases, leaving 12 bases between the germline ends. The CDR3 runs 16 residues. The V gene's germline CDR1 is SGDLS and CDR2 YYNGEE. CDR3 bases: TGTGCCAGCAGCGCGGCGGGGTACCCAACTAATGAAAAACTGTTTTTT. Translated: CASSAAGYPTNEKLFF. Filled out from reference TRBV9 and TRBJ1-4, the complete variable domain reads DSGVTQTPKHLITATGQRVTLRCSPRSGDLSVYWYQQSLDQGLQFLIQYYNGEERAKGNILERFSAQQFPDLHSELNLSSLELGDSALYFCASSAAGYPTNEKLFFGSGTQLSVL.

The chain is built from TRBV11-2 and TRBJ2-4, with TRBD1 matching 7 bases. CDR1 and CDR2 from the germline V gene are SGHAT and FQNNGV. V shed 1 base and J 6 bases; nucleotides not matched to a gene: 3. This CDR3 is 14 amino acids long. The CDR3 DNA is TGTGCCAGCAGCTTAGCACGGGACAGAAACATTCAGTACTTC. Its protein product is CASSLARDRNIQYF.

V is TRBV7-3 and J is TRBJ2-7; 7 bases are a match to TRBD1. The CDR3 is made up of 13 amino acids. V lost 5 bases and J lost 7; bases outside the gene matches: 8. CDR1 and CDR2 from the germline V gene are SGHTA and FQGTGA. The CDR3 sequence is CASSPGRGQEQYF. DNA of the CDR3: TGTGCCAGCAGCCCCGGACGGGGACAGGAGCAGTACTTC.

The chain employs TRBV27 and TRBJ2-5, with TRBD2 identical over 7 bases. The tail of the sequence fits TRBJ2-7 better, so the J call may be wrong. The CDR3 is 13 residues long. Germline V gene lookup returns CDR1 MNHEY and CDR2 SMNVEV (reference sequence). The CDR3, as DNA: TGTGCCAGCAGAGGACGGGGGGATCGCGAGCAGTACTTC. This encodes CASRGRGDREQYF.

The chain is built from TRBV12-3 or TRBV12-4 and TRBJ2-2; D possibly corresponds to TRBD1 (5 bases). V was shortened by 3 bases and J by 4 bases, with 12 bases between the two germline ends. The CDR3 has 15 residues. CDR3 in amino acids: CASSFGRVSTGELFF. The CDR3 DNA follows: TGTGCCAGCAGTTTTGGCAGGGTCTCCACCGGGGAGCTGTTTTTT.

This clonotype occurred a few times. The rearrangement uses TRBV4-1 and TRBJ2-5; D is unclear. The J call may be in error: the DNA end matches TRBJ2-7 better. Germline CDR1 and CDR2: MGHRA and YSYEKL. The CDR3 is 14 amino acids. In nucleotides, the CDR3 is TGCGCCAGCAGCCAAGCTATGGGTGACGACGAGCAGTACTTC. It codes for CASSQAMGDDEQYF.